The rows below give T cell receptor beta chains drawn from one sample of a study of multiple sclerosis patients with progressive multifocal leukoencephalopathy. Libraries were prepared by immunoSEQ multiplex PCR; TCRdb keeps only in-frame clonotypes and omits some of them. The sample includes roughly 30,000 clones, approximately 90% of them seen just once. The sequencing input was PBMCs. These receptor sequences come from a human donor with multiple sclerosis. The CDR3 runs from the conserved cysteine through the conserved F or W. The D gene is left open where the match is weak. Size is omitted from some rows. Given values are once, few, many or a class for expanded clones.

CDR3 length,V gene,J gene,clone size,D gene,CDR3 DNA,CDR3 protein
15,TRBV7-3,TRBJ2-2,.,.,TGTGCCAGCAGCTTAGGTTTCATAGGGGCCGGGGAGCTGTTTTTT,CASSLGFIGAGELFF
16,TRBV14,TRBJ1-1,.,TRBD1,TGTGCCAGCAGCCACGACAGGGTACGCGGGAACACTGAAGCTTTCTTT,CASSHDRVRGNTEAFF
15,TRBV7-3,TRBJ1-6,.,.,TGTGCCAGCAGCTCCCAGGGCCCGGGGAATTCACCCCTCCACTTT,CASSSQGPGNSPLHF
16,TRBV4-2,TRBJ2-7,.,TRBD1,TGTGCCAGCAGCCAACAAGGGGGACAGGGGTTATACGAGCAGTACTTC,CASSQQGGQGLYEQYF
15,TRBV9,TRBJ1-2,few,TRBD1,TGTGCCAGCAGCGTAGAGGCGACAGGGGTTTATGGCTACACCTTC,CASSVEATGVYGYTF
17,TRBV5-1,TRBJ2-3,.,TRBD1,TGCGCCAGCAGCCACACGGGACAGGGGGTGCGCACAGATACGCAGTATTTT,CASSHTGQGVRTDTQYF
15,TRBV4-3,TRBJ2-7,.,TRBD1,TGCGCCAGCAGCCAAGATCGAGGACAGGCCTACGAGCAGTACTTC,CASSQDRGQAYEQYF
15,TRBV30,TRBJ2-3,.,TRBD2,TGTGCCTGGGCAAGACTAGCGGGGAGGACAGATACGCAGTATTTT,CAWARLAGRTDTQYF
17,TRBV19,TRBJ2-6,.,.,TGTGCCAGTAACGACCATCTCTCATGCTCTGGGGCCAACGTCCTGACTTTC,CASNDHLSCSGANVLTF
12,TRBV5-6,TRBJ2-3,few,.,TGTGCCAGCAGGTTCGGCGGTGAAACGCAGTATTTT,CASRFGGETQYF
14,TRBV7-2,TRBJ1-6,.,TRBD1,TGTGCCAGCAGCTTACGGGACAGAGATTCACCCCTCCACTTT,CASSLRDRDSPLHF
15,TRBV18,TRBJ1-2,.,.,TGTGCCAGCTCCGACGACCTCTCGCGGATCTATGGCTACACCTTC,CASSDDLSRIYGYTF
16,TRBV2,TRBJ2-3,.,.,TGTGCCAGCAGGGAAGACGGTTTTACTAGCACAGATACGCAGTATTTT,CASREDGFTSTDTQYF
16,TRBV2,TRBJ1-2,.,.,TGTGCCAGCAGTCTTAAATCCGGGGGCGGCTACTATGGCTACACCTTC,CASSLKSGGGYYGYTF
16,TRBV9,TRBJ2-3,.,TRBD2,TGTGCCAGCAGCGTAGGAAATAGCGGGGTCCAAGATACGCAGTATTTT,CASSVGNSGVQDTQYF
14,TRBV6-5,TRBJ2-3,.,.,TGTGCCAGCAGGCTTCGACAGCTCGGAGATACGCAGTATTTT,CASRLRQLGDTQYF
14,TRBV6-5,TRBJ2-1,.,TRBD2,TGTGCCAGCAGGGGCACGGGACTAGCCGGTGAGCAGTTCTTC,CASRGTGLAGEQFF
12,TRBV7-9,TRBJ1-2,.,.,TGTGCCAGCAGCTCGGGACGGGGAGGCTACACCTTC,CASSSGRGGYTF
16,TRBV9,TRBJ2-3,.,.,TGTGCCAGCAGCGTAGAGGGGGGGGCAGGGTCAGATACGCAGTATTTT,CASSVEGGAGSDTQYF
17,TRBV5-1,TRBJ2-1,once,.,TGCGCCAGCAGCTTGTCGGGGTCCCTTAATACCTACAATGAGCAGTTCTTC,CASSLSGSLNTYNEQFF
16,TRBV5-6,TRBJ2-1,.,TRBD1,TGTGCCAGCAGCCCCATCGGACAGGGGAGGTACAATGAGCAGTTCTTC,CASSPIGQGRYNEQFF
16,TRBV2,TRBJ1-2,.,.,TGTGCCAGCAACTACCAGTTCGGGGTAATGGCCGATGGCTACACCTTC,CASNYQFGVMADGYTF
14,TRBV6-5,TRBJ1-1,.,.,TGTGCCAGCACCCCAATCGGTCCGAACACTGAAGCTTTCTTT,CASTPIGPNTEAFF
21,TRBV6-4,TRBJ2-7,.,TRBD2,TGTGCCAGCAGTGACCCCGACCTAGTGCTAGCGGGGGGACCGAGCTCCTACGAGCAGTACTTC,CASSDPDLVLAGGPSSYEQYF
14,TRBV7-8,TRBJ1-4,.,.,TGTGCCAGCAGCTTACAGGGAGGATACGAAAAACTGTTTTTT,CASSLQGGYEKLFF
14,TRBV7-2,TRBJ2-7,.,.,TGTGCCAGCAGCTCAAGGGTTGGAGGCTACGAGCAGTACTTC,CASSSRVGGYEQYF
13,TRBV28,TRBJ2-1,.,.,TGTGCCAGCAGTTTCCGACTAAACAATGAGCAGTTCTTC,CASSFRLNNEQFF
15,TRBV7-2,TRBJ1-2,.,.,TGTGCCAGCTCGGGGAAAGGTTTTATAGGCTATGGCTACACCTTC,CASSGKGFIGYGYTF
15,TRBV28,TRBJ1-1,.,.,TGTGCCAGCAGCTCCGCCCTGGGGGCGAACACTGAAGCTTTCTTT,CASSSALGANTEAFF
15,TRBV5-4,TRBJ2-7,.,TRBD2,TGTGCCAGCAGCCCCGGGACTAGCGGGGGGCGGGAGCAGTACTTC,CASSPGTSGGREQYF
14,TRBV7-9,TRBJ1-4,.,.,TGTGCCAGCAGCTTAGGGCGAGACCTTGAGAAACTGTTTTTT,CASSLGRDLEKLFF
15,TRBV11-2,TRBJ1-1,.,.,TGTGCCAGCAGCGACCCGAGGGGGGTTGGCACTGAAGCTTTCTTT,CASSDPRGVGTEAFF